A single sample gave rise to the 32 T cell receptor beta chains below, sequenced in a study of a mutant IDH1 vaccine in newly diagnosed glioma. The time point: week 35, safety follow-up. It was 300 ug of mutant IDH1 20-mer peptide that made up each vaccine dose, given with topical imiquimod. Repertoires were generated with immunoSEQ multiplex PCR, while TCRdb's copy carries only in-frame clones and drops some. The data show about 72,000 clones, 84% seen once. Their recognized antigens are unknown. Sequenced here: PBMCs, sampled from a glioma patient whose treatment included an IDH1 peptide vaccine. Receptors were obtained from a young man with glioma.

Written as DNA, the CDR3 is TGTGCCAGCAGTTACTCAGTAAGGACAGAGGAGCAGTACTTC. Its protein is CASSYSVRTEEQYF. The chain recombines TRBV6-5 with TRBJ2-7, with a weak D call TRBD1 (6 bases). Germline CDR1 MNHEY, CDR2 SVGAGI. The CDR3 is made up of 14 amino acids. V lost 0 bases, J lost 7 bases, and 13 bases lay in between.

The J gene is TRBJ1-3, the V gene TRBV21-1. TRBV21-1 is marked as a pseudogene. The length of the CDR3 is 19 residues. CDR3 in amino acids: CASSKEAYTRAVSGNTIYF. The CDR3 DNA is TGTGCCAGCAGCAAAGAGGCATACACACGAGCAGTGTCTGGAAACACCATATATTTT.

The chain combines TRBV19 with TRBJ1-2; perhaps TRBD1 as D (6 bases). The ends were cut back, 7 bases at V and 5 bases at J, with 14 bases in the middle. From germline, CDR1 is LNHDA and CDR2 SQIVND (reference sequence). There are 13 residues in the CDR3. CDR3 protein: CASTRGAIYGYTF. The CDR3 DNA follows: TGTGCCAGTACGCGGGGGGCGATTTATGGCTACACCTTC.

This chain uses TRBV5-1 with TRBJ1-1; weak D call: TRBD1 (6 bases). The germline gives CDR1 SGHRS, CDR2 YFSETQ. Trimming removed 3 bases at V and 0 bases at J, with 12 bases between. The CDR3 totals 15 residues. The CDR3 nucleotides are TGCGCCAGCAGCTCTAGGGGGGGGATGAACACTGAAGCTTTCTTT. Protein product: CASSSRGGMNTEAFF.

The rearrangement uses TRBV30 and TRBJ1-5; TRBD1 matches at 7 bases. J gave up 3 bases and V 5 bases, and 4 bases lay outside the gene matches. CDR1 is GTSNPN and CDR2 is SVGIG in the germline V gene (reference sequence). The CDR3 covers 13 residues. The CDR3 spells CAWQQGFNQPQHF. As DNA, the CDR3 is TGTGCCTGGCAACAGGGGTTCAATCAGCCCCAGCATTTT.

This chain joins TRBV7-6 and TRBJ2-1; D not resolved. V lost 5 bases and J lost 12, with 14 bases in between. The germline gives CDR1 SGHVS, CDR2 FNYEAQ. This CDR3 has 12 amino acids. The CDR3, as DNA: TGTGCCAGCAGCCAAAACACTATCGGGCAGTTCTTC. Translating it yields CASSQNTIGQFF.

The chain joins TRBV5-4 to TRBJ2-3, with 11 bases that match TRBD2. The CDR3 spans 15 residues. With 2 bases clipped from V and 5 bases from J, the junction kept 4 bases outside the gene matches. The germline gives CDR1 SGHNT, CDR2 YYREEE (reference sequence). The CDR3 spells CASSFPSGGLDTQYF. The CDR3 DNA reads TGTGCCAGCAGCTTTCCTAGCGGGGGGTTAGATACGCAGTATTTT.

The chain has TRBV7-8 and TRBJ2-7; 8 positions match TRBD2. The V and J ends lost 6 bases and 3 bases, in that order; junction bases with no gene match: 4. CDR1 and CDR2 from the germline V gene are SGHVS and FQNEAQ. There are 13 residues in the CDR3. CDR3 protein: CASRITSGYEQYF. CDR3 nucleotide sequence: TGTGCCAGCAGGATTACTAGCGGCTACGAGCAGTACTTC.

The V and J genes are TRBV5-6 and TRBJ2-7, with 9 nucleotides matching TRBD1. Germline CDR1 reads SGHDT; CDR2 reads YYEEEE. The V and J ends lost 0 bases and 2 bases, in that order; junction bases with no gene match: 3. This CDR3 is built from 15 residues. Here the CDR3 reads CASSLARTGAYEQYF. Written as DNA, the CDR3 is TGTGCCAGCAGCTTGGCGCGGACAGGGGCCTACGAGCAGTACTTC.

The chain carries TRBV11-2 and TRBJ1-5, with no clear D. Germline CDR1 is SGHAT and CDR2 is FQNNGV. Trimming left V 5 bases short and J 1 base short, with 6 bases between. The CDR3 consists of 13 residues. CDR3: CASSQWSNQPQHF. CDR3 coding DNA: TGTGCCAGCAGCCAGTGGAGCAATCAGCCCCAGCATTTT.

V and J are TRBV7-2 and TRBJ2-7; 9 nucleotides match TRBD2. The V and J ends lost 5 bases and 4 bases, in that order; junction bases with no gene match: 3. This CDR3 has 13 amino acids. Germline CDR1 reads SGHTA; CDR2 reads FQGNSA. CDR3 in amino acids: CASSQRGVYEQYF. CDR3 sequence (DNA): TGTGCCAGCAGCCAGCGGGGGGTATACGAGCAGTACTTC.

The chain links TRBV19 to TRBJ1-3, with 9 bases that match TRBD1. Germline CDR1 is LNHDA and CDR2 is SQIVND (reference sequence). The CDR3 has 17 residues. V dropped 5 bases and J dropped 0; count of bases not matched to a gene: 8. The CDR3 loop reads CASSPKRDRVSGNTIYF. The CDR3 DNA reads as TGTGCCAGTAGTCCAAAGCGGGACAGGGTCTCTGGAAACACCATATATTTT.

The chain carries TRBV7-9 and TRBJ2-7, with TRBD1 matching over 8 bases. There are 14 residues in the CDR3. Per germline, CDR1 SEHNR and CDR2 FQNEAQ (reference sequence). The trim removed 4 bases at V and 6 bases at J, leaving 8 bases unmatched. The CDR3 spells CASSSDRGLGEQYF. Here the CDR3 DNA reads TGTGCCAGCAGCTCCGACAGGGGTTTGGGCGAGCAGTACTTC.

This chain uses TRBV5-1 with TRBJ2-3, with TRBD2 matching over 10 bases. V lost 4 bases and J lost 2; bases outside the gene matches: 10. The CDR3 sequence is 17 residues long. Germline CDR1 SGHRS, CDR2 YFSETQ. As DNA, the CDR3 is TGCGCCAGCAGCGTTCAAAGCGGGGGGGCCGCCACAGATACGCAGTATTTT. It yields the protein CASSVQSGGAATDTQYF.

The chain has TRBV6-4 and TRBJ2-7, with 7 bases fitting TRBD1. Germline V gene data show CDR1 as MRHNA and CDR2 as SNTAGT. V was pared by 6 bases and J by 6 bases, with 8 bases of the junction left unmatched. The CDR3 loop spans 13 amino acids. CDR3 protein: CASSPDRSGEQYF. The CDR3 region has the DNA TGTGCCAGCAGCCCGGACAGGTCTGGCGAGCAGTACTTC.

V gene TRBV5-6 combines with J gene TRBJ2-7; 8 nucleotides line up with TRBD1. Per the germline V gene, CDR1 is SGHDT and CDR2 is YYEEEE. V lost 4 bases to trimming and J lost 2 bases; unmatched junction nucleotides: 5. The CDR3 contains 14 residues. The CDR3, as DNA: TGTGCCAGCAGCACCGGGACAGGAGCCTACGAGCAGTACTTC. Its translation: CASSTGTGAYEQYF. Filled out from reference TRBV5-6 and TRBJ2-7, the complete variable domain reads DAGVTQSPTHLIKTRGQQVTLRCSPKSGHDTVSWYQQALGQGPQFIFQYYEEEERQRGNFPDRFSGHQFPNYSSELNVNALLLGDSALYLCASSTGTGAYEQYFGPGTRLTVT.

The genes are TRBV7-3 and TRBJ1-1; no firm D call. CDR1 is SGHTA, CDR2 FQGTGA, per germline. Trimming pared 2 bases from V and 1 base from J, leaving 8 bases between. This CDR3 has 14 amino acids. CDR3 amino acids: CASSLGSGNTEAFF. The CDR3 DNA reads as TGTGCCAGCAGCTTAGGGTCAGGGAACACTGAAGCTTTCTTT.

This rearrangement joins TRBV5-1 to TRBJ2-2; D is perhaps TRBD2 (6 bases). Germline V CDR1 and CDR2: SGHRS, YFSETQ. V was pared by 3 bases and J by 4 bases, with 13 bases between. The CDR3 loop spans 15 amino acids. The CDR3 DNA sequence: TGCGCCAGCAGCTCCGGGAGCTCGGGCACCGGGGAGCTGTTTTTT. This codes for CASSSGSSGTGELFF. Looking up the rest from reference TRBV5-1 and TRBJ2-2 gives the full variable domain: KAGVTQTPRYLIKTRGQQVTLSCSPISGHRSVSWYQQTPGQGLQFLFEYFSETQRNKGNFPGRFSGRQFSNSRSEMNVSTLELGDSALYLCASSSGSSGTGELFFGEGSRLTVL.

This chain joins TRBV7-2 and TRBJ1-1; D may be TRBD1 (6 bases). The CDR3 sequence is 14 residues long. The ends were cut back, 10 bases at V and 0 bases at J, with 15 bases in the middle. Germline CDR1 and CDR2: SGHTA and FQGNSA. The CDR3 sequence is CAITSGGMNTEAFF. The CDR3 nucleotides read TGTGCCATTACCTCCGGGGGCATGAACACTGAAGCTTTCTTT. The full variable domain, completed using reference TRBV7-2 and TRBJ1-1, is GAGVSQSPSNKVTEKGKDVELRCDPISGHTALYWYRQSLGQGLEFLIYFQGNSAPDKSGLPSDRFSAERTGGSVSTLTIQRTQQEDSAVYLCAITSGGMNTEAFFGQGTRLTVV.

The chain carries TRBV4-3 and TRBJ1-2, with 9 bases matching TRBD1. This CDR3 region has 16 residues. CDR1 LGHNA and CDR2 YSLEER come from the germline V gene. The trim removed 3 bases at V and 2 bases at J, leaving 7 bases unmatched. Written as DNA, the CDR3 is TGCGCCAGCAGCCATGCTAACAGGGGGCTGAACTATGGCTACACCTTC. Its protein product is CASSHANRGLNYGYTF.

V is TRBV28 and J is TRBJ1-2, with D tentatively TRBD1 (5 bases). The CDR3 length is 15 residues. The germline CDR1 and CDR2 sequences are MDHEN and SYDVKM. V was cut by 2 bases and J by 4 bases, with 14 bases left in between. As DNA, the CDR3 is TGTGCCAGCAGTTTACCCACCGCGGGGACCTATGGCTACACCTTC. The encoded protein is CASSLPTAGTYGYTF.

This sequence joins TRBV25-1 and TRBJ1-2; D uncertain. CDR3 length: 13 residues. V lost 3 bases, J lost 6 bases, and 11 bases lay in between. Germline V gene data show CDR1 as MGHDK and CDR2 as SYGVNS. As DNA, the CDR3 is TGTGCCAGCAGTGACGGCTGGGTGGATGGCTACACCTTC. This gives the protein CASSDGWVDGYTF.

V usage is TRBV6-5 and J usage is TRBJ1-1; D is possibly TRBD1 (5 bases). The CDR3 has 12 residues. Trimming took off 6 bases at V and 6 bases at J, with 11 bases between the two ends. Germline CDR1 reads MNHEY; CDR2 reads SVGAGI. CDR3 residues: CASSPGGSEAFF. The CDR3, as DNA: TGTGCCAGCAGCCCGGGGGGGTCTGAAGCTTTCTTT.

This chain connects TRBV27 to TRBJ2-7; the match to TRBD1 covers 8 bases. The J segment lost 6 bases and the V segment lost 2 bases, leaving 3 bases of the junction unmatched. CDR1 MNHEY and CDR2 SMNVEV come from the germline V gene (reference sequence). The CDR3 has 13 residues. Here the CDR3 DNA reads TGTGCCAGCAGTTTAGGACAGGGCTTCGAGCAGTACTTC. Amino acids: CASSLGQGFEQYF.

This chain uses TRBV27 with TRBJ2-5, with D unresolved. This CDR3 is 14 amino acids long. The V gene lost 4 bases and the J gene lost 2 bases, with 11 bases spanning the gap. From germline, CDR1 is MNHEY and CDR2 SMNVEV (reference sequence). The CDR3 nucleotides read TGTGCCAGCAGTTCGTTACAAGGGCAAGAGACCCAGTACTTC. Translation: CASSSLQGQETQYF.

V gene TRBV28 combines with J gene TRBJ1-1, with D unresolved. Germline CDR1 and CDR2: MDHEN and SYDVKM. V was clipped by 7 bases and J by 8 bases, with 11 bases between them. The CDR3 runs 11 residues. CDR3 amino acids: CASKTFREAFF. The DNA for the CDR3 is TGTGCCAGCAAGACTTTTAGAGAAGCTTTCTTT.

V gene TRBV6-1 combines with J gene TRBJ2-7; D not resolved. Between the trimmed V and J ends, which lost 4 bases and 3 bases, there was a span of 16 bases. This CDR3 has 15 residues. The V gene's germline CDR1 is MNHNS and CDR2 SASEGT. The CDR3 nucleotides read TGTGCCAGCAGTGGGCGGTTCGGACGGTTCTACGAGCAGTACTTC. Translating it yields CASSGRFGRFYEQYF.

The chain joins TRBV2 to TRBJ2-2; 7 positions agree with TRBD2. The germline V gene encodes CDR1 SNHLY and CDR2 FYNNEI. The CDR3 spans 14 residues. With V trimmed by 6 bases and J by 6 bases, 7 bases remained unmatched. The CDR3 DNA follows: TGTGCCAGCAGATATCTGGCGGGAGCCGGGGAGCTGTTTTTT. Encoded protein: CASRYLAGAGELFF.

The chain employs TRBV4-1 and TRBJ1-1; possibly TRBD1 for D (5 bases). Germline CDR1 is MGHRA and CDR2 is YSYEKL. The V gene lost 1 base and the J gene lost 7 bases, with 19 bases spanning the gap. The CDR3 contains 16 residues. The CDR3: CASSQAGWGESGEAFF. Here the CDR3 DNA reads TGCGCCAGCAGCCAAGCAGGCTGGGGGGAATCGGGTGAAGCTTTCTTT.

The genes are TRBV5-4 and TRBJ2-7; 11 bases agree with TRBD1. Germline V lookup: CDR1 SGHNT, CDR2 YYREEE (reference sequence). The V segment lost 4 bases and the J segment 2 bases; nucleotides outside the gene matches: 5. This CDR3 is 15 amino acids long. CDR3 residues: CASSPPGQGAYEQYF. CDR3 sequence (DNA): TGTGCCAGCAGCCCTCCGGGACAGGGGGCCTACGAGCAGTACTTC. Full variable domain (rest looked up from reference TRBV5-4 and TRBJ2-7): ETGVTQSPTHLIKTRGQQVTLRCSSQSGHNTVSWYQQALGQGPQFIFQYYREEENGRGNFPPRFSGLQFPNYSSELNVNALELDDSALYLCASSPPGQGAYEQYFGPGTRLTVT.

The rearrangement links TRBV6-5 to TRBJ1-5; unclear D gene. This CDR3 region has 15 residues. Germline V gene data show CDR1 as MNHEY and CDR2 as SVGAGI. V was clipped by 6 bases and J by 0 bases, with 12 bases between them. CDR3 nucleotides: TGTGCCAGCAGCTCGACACCGTATAGCAATCAGCCCCAGCATTTT. This codes for CASSSTPYSNQPQHF.

V gene TRBV6-5 combines with J gene TRBJ2-3, with D maybe TRBD2 (6 bases). The CDR3 is 14 amino acids. V was pared by 6 bases and J by 2 bases, with 12 bases between. The V gene's germline CDR1 is MNHEY and CDR2 SVGAGI. The CDR3 nucleotides are TGTGCCAGCAGGGAGGCGGGACTCACAGATACGCAGTATTTT. This codes for CASREAGLTDTQYF.